These T cell receptor beta chains were read from a single sample in a study of T cell responses to AZD1222 COVID-19 vaccine. The repertoire was sequenced with immunoSEQ multiplex PCR; TCRdb's copy has only in-frame clones and lacks some. The profile shows under 150,000 clones, 88% of them singletons. The starting material was peripheral blood, obtained on day 0 of AZD1222 vaccination. The receptors come from an adult in good health. CDR3s leave out the opening cysteine and the closing phenylalanine or tryptophan.

V gene,CDR3 protein
TRBV7-9,ASSSGAAGVYGYT
TRBV7-3,ASSVGQGNTEAF
TRBV19,ASSRETDTEAF
TRBV19,ASSPFRGVMNTEAF
TRBV24-1,ATSASGGKQETQY
TRBV6-5,ASSYSGGFEAF
TRBV5-6,ASSFQGRNQPQH
TRBV18,ASSPQGAIYEQY
TRBV7-9,ASTPPGALNEKLF
TRBV12-3/TRBV12-4,ASSLLRGYGYT
TRBV28,ASSIPNTNTEAF
TRBV9,ASSVEGSEQPQH
TRBV30,AWIRPSGNEQF
TRBV12-5,ASGLRRPTTYYGYT
TRBV9,ASSVRLAGGPTDTQY
TRBV7-2,ASSPRTAGSYNSPLH
TRBV3-1/TRBV3-2,ASSQGVTVANQPQH
TRBV4-1,ASSQDLQGNQPQH
TRBV27,ASSRGAAKQETQY
TRBV7-2,ASSLGRGETQY
TRBV9,ASSAPPWRNTGELF
TRBV27,ASSSRGAPLSYNEQF
TRBV9,ASSVVGIGELF
TRBV27,ASSSLTGSGYGYT
TRBV21-1,ASSKATPGQGGYGYT
TRBV9,ASSVVLPEAF
TRBV14,ASADSRHASAQH
TRBV7-8,ASSIGQGLYGYT
TRBV9,ASSVGSGSGNTIY
TRBV30,AWSVTADNYGYT
TRBV10-1,ASRKRGAYNEQF
TRBV7-2,ASTPQGQGFGYT
TRBV29-1,SVDITRAMNTEAF
TRBV7-2,ASSSRLAGAVTGELF
TRBV7-6,ASSLGSSGGAGNTIY
TRBV5-1,ASSSQLGVGNYEQY
TRBV7-2,ASSSTSGEAGYT
TRBV7-3,ASSLQGLQETQY
TRBV7-2,ASSFGSENTEAF
TRBV6-5,ASSYSSAREQY
TRBV30,AWNRQGTQPQH
TRBV2,ASRTSGGSYNEQF
TRBV4-1,ASSQGVLYRDYTEAF
TRBV27,ASSLSGAAGANVLT
TRBV5-1,ASSPGTGDPNQPQH